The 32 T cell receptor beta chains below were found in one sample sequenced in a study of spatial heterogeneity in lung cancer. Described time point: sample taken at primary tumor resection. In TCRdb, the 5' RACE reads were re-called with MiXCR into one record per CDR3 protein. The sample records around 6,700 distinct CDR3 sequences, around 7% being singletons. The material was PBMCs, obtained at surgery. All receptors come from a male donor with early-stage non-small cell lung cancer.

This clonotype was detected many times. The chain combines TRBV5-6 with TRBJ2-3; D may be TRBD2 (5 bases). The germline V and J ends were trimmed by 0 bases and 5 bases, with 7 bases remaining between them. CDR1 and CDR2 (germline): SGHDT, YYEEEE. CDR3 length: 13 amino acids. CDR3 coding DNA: TGTGCCAGCAGCTTGGTTCGGGGAGATACGCAGTATTTT. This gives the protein CASSLVRGDTQYF.

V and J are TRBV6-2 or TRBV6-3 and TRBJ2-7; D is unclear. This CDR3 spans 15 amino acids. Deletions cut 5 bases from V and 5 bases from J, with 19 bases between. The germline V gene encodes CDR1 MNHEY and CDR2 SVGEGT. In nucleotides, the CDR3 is TGTGCCAGCAGTCCCCTCCCGGGCAGGTTCAACGAGCAGTACTTC. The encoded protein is CASSPLPGRFNEQYF.

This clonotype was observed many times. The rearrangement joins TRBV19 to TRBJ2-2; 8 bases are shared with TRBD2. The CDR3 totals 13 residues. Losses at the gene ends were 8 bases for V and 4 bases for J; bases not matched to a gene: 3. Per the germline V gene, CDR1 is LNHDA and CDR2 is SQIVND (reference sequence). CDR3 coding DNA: TGTGCCAGTGGACTAGCCGGCACCGGGGAGCTGTTTTTT. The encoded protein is CASGLAGTGELFF.

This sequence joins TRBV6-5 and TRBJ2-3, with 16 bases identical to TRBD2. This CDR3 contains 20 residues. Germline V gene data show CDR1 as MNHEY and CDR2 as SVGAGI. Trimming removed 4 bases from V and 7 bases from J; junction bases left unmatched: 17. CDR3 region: CASSSGTSGRAGREVNTQYF. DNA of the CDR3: TGTGCCAGCAGTTCCGGGACTAGCGGGAGGGCCGGACGTGAGGTGAATACGCAGTATTTT.

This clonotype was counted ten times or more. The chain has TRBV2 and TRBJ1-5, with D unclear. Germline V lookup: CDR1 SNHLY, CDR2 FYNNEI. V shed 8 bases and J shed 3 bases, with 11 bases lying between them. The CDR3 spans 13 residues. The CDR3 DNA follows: TGTGCCAGCGCTCGGGAGGACAATCAGCCCCAGCATTTT. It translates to CASAREDNQPQHF.

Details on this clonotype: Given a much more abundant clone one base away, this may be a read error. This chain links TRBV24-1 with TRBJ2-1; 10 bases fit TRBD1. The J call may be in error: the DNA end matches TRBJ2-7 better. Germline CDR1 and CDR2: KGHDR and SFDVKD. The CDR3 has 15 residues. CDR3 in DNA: TGTGCCACCAGTGATTCGGGACAGGGGTTTGATGAGCAGTACTTC. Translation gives CATSDSGQGFDEQYF.

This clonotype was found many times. The chain's CDR3 is CASSLGADTEAFF. CDR3 DNA: TGTGCCAGCAGCTTAGGGGCCGACACTGAAGCTTTCTTT. The chain recombines TRBV11-2 with TRBJ1-1; D ambiguous. Trimming left V 1 base short and J 3 bases short, with 6 bases between. CDR3 size: 13 residues. CDR1 is SGHAT and CDR2 is FQNNGV in the germline V gene. Full variable domain (outside the CDR3, taken from reference TRBV11-2 and TRBJ1-1): EAGVAQSPRYKIIEKRQSVAFWCNPISGHATLYWYQQILGQGPKLLIQFQNNGVVDDSQLPKDRFSAERLKGVDSTLKIQPAKLEDSAVYLCASSLGADTEAFFGQGTRLTVV.

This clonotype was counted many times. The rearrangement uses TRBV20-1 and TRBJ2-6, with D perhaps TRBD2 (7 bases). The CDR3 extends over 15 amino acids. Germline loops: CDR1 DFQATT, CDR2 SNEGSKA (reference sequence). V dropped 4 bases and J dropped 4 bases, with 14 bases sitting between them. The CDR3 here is CSAKPGGAGANVLTF. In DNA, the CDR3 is TGCAGTGCTAAACCTGGGGGGGCAGGGGCCAACGTCCTGACTTTC.

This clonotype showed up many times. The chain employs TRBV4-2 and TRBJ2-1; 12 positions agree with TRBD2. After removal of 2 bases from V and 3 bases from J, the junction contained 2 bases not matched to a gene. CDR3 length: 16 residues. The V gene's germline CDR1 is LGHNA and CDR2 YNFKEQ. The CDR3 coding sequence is TGTGCCAGCAGCCAACAACTAGCGGGGGGCTACAATGAGCAGTTCTTC. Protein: CASSQQLAGGYNEQFF.

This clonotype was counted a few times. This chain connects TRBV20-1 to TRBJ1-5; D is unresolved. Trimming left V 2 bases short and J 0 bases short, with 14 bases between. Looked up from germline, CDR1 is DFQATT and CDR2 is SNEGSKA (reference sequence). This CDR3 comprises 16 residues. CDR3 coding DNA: TGCAGTGCTAGACGCCAGCTCCTACATAGCAATCAGCCCCAGCATTTT. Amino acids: CSARRQLLHSNQPQHF.

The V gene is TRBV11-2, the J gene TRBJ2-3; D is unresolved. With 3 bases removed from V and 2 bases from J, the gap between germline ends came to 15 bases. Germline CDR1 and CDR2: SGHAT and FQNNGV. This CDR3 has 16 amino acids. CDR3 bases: TGTGCCAGCAGCTTCCTCAGGTGGGGTAACACAGATACGCAGTATTTT. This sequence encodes CASSFLRWGNTDTQYF.

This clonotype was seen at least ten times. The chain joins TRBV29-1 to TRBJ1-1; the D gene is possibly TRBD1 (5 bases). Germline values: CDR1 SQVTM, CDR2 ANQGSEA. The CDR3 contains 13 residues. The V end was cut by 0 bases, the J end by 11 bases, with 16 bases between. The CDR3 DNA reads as TGCAGCGTTGAAGAGGCCGAAGGGGTTGGCGCTTTCTTT. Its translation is CSVEEAEGVGAFF.

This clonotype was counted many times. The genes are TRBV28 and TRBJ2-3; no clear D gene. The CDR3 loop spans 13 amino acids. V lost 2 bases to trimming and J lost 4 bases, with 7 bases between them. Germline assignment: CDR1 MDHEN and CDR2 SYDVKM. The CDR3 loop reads CASSLGWPDTQYF. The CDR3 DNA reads TGTGCCAGCAGTTTAGGGTGGCCAGATACGCAGTATTTT.

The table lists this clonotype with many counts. CDR3 sequence reads: CASSQVYEDTQYF. For the CDR3, the DNA is TGTGCCAGCAGCCAAGTCTACGAAGATACGCAGTATTTT. V and J are TRBV14 and TRBJ2-3, with no clear D. Germline assignment: CDR1 SGHDN and CDR2 FVKESK. The V and J ends lost 1 base and 5 bases respectively, with 7 bases between them. CDR3 length equals 13 residues.

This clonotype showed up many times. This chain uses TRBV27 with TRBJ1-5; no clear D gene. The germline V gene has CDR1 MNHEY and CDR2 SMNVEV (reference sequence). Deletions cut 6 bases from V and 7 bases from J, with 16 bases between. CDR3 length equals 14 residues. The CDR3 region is CASSVVGVQQPQHF. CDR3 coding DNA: TGTGCCAGCAGCGTAGTTGGGGTTCAGCAGCCCCAGCATTTT.

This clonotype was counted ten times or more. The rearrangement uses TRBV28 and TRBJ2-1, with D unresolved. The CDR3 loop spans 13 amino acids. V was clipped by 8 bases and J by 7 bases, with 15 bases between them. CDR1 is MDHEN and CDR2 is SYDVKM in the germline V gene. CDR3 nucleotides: TGTGCCAGCGCCTTTACGTTGTCGAATGAGCAGTTCTTC. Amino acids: CASAFTLSNEQFF.

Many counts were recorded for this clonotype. The CDR3 region has the DNA TGTGCCAGCAGCCAAAGGGCTTTTACTAATGAAAAACTGTTTTTT. Protein: CASSQRAFTNEKLFF. The V and J genes are TRBV14 and TRBJ1-4; D gene uncertain. CDR1 and CDR2 (germline): SGHDN, FVKESK. V shed 2 bases and J shed 2 bases, with 9 bases lying between them. This CDR3 is 15 amino acids long.

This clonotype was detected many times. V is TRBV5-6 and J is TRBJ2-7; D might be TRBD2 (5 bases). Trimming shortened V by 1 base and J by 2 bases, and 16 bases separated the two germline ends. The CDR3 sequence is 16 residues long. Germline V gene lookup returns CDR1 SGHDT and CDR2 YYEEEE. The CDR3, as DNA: TGTGCCAGCAGCTTGATCCCGGGATTCCCCACCTACGAGCAGTACTTC. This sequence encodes CASSLIPGFPTYEQYF.

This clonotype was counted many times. The CDR3 protein is CASSEGGADTQYF. Written as DNA, the CDR3 is TGTGCCAGCAGCGAAGGGGGGGCAGATACGCAGTATTTT. The chain has TRBV7-7 and TRBJ2-3, with D maybe TRBD2 (7 bases). Deletions cut 5 bases from V and 4 bases from J, with 10 bases between. The CDR3 is 13 residues long. CDR1 and CDR2 (germline): SSHAT, FNYEAQ (reference sequence).

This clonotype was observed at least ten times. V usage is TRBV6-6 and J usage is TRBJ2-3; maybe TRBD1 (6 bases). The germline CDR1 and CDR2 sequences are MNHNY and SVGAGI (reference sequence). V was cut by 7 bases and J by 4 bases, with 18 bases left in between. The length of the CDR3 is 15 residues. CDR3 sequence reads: CASTPPGQGSDTQYF. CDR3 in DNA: TGTGCCAGCACCCCCCCAGGGCAGGGGTCAGATACGCAGTATTTT.

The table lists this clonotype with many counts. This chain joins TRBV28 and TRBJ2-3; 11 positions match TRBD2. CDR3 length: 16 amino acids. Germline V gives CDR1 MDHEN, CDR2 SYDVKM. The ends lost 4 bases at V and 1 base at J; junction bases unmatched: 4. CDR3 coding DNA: TGTGCCAGCAGTTCCCTTAGCGGGAGGGGCACAGATACGCAGTATTTT. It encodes CASSSLSGRGTDTQYF.

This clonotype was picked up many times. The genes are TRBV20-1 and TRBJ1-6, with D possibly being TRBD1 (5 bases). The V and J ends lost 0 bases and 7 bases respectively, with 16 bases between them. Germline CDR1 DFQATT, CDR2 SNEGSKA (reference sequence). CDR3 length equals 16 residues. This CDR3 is CSAREPGGRLNSPLHF. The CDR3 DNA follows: TGCAGTGCTAGAGAACCGGGGGGACGCCTAAATTCACCCCTCCACTTT.

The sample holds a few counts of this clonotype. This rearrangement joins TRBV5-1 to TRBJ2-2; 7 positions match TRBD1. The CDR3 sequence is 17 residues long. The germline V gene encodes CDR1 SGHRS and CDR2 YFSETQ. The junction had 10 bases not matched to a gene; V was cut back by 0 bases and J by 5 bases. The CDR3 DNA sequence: TGCGCCAGCAGCTTGGTAGCGACAGGGTTTCTTACCGGGGAGCTGTTTTTT. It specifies CASSLVATGFLTGELFF. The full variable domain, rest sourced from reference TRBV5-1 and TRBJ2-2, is KAGVTQTPRYLIKTRGQQVTLSCSPISGHRSVSWYQQTPGQGLQFLFEYFSETQRNKGNFPGRFSGRQFSNSRSEMNVSTLELGDSALYLCASSLVATGFLTGELFFGEGSRLTVL.

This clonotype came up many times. The CDR3 here is CASSLGGPGDTQYF. CDR3 DNA: TGCGCCAGCAGCTTGGGGGGTCCGGGAGATACGCAGTATTTT. The chain is built from TRBV5-1 and TRBJ2-3, with D hard to call. The CDR3 covers 14 residues. V was shortened by 0 bases and J by 5 bases, with 10 bases between the two germline ends. Germline CDR1 and CDR2: SGHRS and YFSETQ.

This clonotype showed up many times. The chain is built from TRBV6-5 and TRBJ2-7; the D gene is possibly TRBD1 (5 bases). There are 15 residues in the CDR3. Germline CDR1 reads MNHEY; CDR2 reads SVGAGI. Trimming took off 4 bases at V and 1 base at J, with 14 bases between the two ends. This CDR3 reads CASSSPRVRSYEQYF. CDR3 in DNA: TGTGCCAGCAGTTCACCCAGGGTGCGGTCCTACGAGCAGTACTTC.

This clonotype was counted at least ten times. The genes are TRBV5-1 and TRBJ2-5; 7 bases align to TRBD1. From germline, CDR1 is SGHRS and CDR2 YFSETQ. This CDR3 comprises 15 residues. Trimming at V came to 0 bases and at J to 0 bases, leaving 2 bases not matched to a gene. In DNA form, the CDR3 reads TGCGCCAGCAGCTTGGAGGGACAGTACCAAGAGACCCAGTACTTC. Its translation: CASSLEGQYQETQYF.

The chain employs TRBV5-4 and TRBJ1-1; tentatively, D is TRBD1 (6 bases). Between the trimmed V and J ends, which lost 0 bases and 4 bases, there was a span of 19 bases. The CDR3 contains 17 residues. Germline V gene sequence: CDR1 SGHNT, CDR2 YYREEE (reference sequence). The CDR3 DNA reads TGTGCCAGCAGCTTGGAACCCTTAGGGGGGGAGACCACTGAAGCTTTCTTT. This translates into CASSLEPLGGETTEAFF.

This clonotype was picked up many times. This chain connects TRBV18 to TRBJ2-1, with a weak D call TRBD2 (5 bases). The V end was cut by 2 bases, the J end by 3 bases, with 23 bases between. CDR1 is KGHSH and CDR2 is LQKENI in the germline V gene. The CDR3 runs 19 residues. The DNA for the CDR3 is TGTGCCAGCTCACCAACCTCGAGTTCTTGGACTTCATTCTACAATGAGCAGTTCTTC. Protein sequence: CASSPTSSSWTSFYNEQFF.

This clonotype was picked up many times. Here the CDR3 reads CASSWTDAYQETQYF. The CDR3 DNA reads as TGTGCCAGCAGTTGGACGGACGCGTACCAAGAGACCCAGTACTTC. This chain links TRBV28 with TRBJ2-5; no definite D call. CDR1 is MDHEN, CDR2 SYDVKM, per germline. The V and J ends lost 4 bases and 0 bases respectively, with 12 bases between them. The CDR3 covers 15 residues. Drawing the rest from reference TRBV28 and TRBJ2-5, the complete variable domain is DVKVTQSSRYLVKRTGEKVFLECVQDMDHENMFWYRQDPGLGLRLIYFSYDVKMKEKGDIPEGYSVSREKKERFSLILESASTNQTSMYLCASSWTDAYQETQYFGPGTRLLVL.

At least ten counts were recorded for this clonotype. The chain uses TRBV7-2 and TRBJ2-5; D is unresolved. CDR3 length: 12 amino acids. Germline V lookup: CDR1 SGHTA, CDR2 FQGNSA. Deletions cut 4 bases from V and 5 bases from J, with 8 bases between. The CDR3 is CASSSYIETQYF. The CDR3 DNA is TGTGCCAGCAGCTCATACATTGAGACCCAGTACTTC.

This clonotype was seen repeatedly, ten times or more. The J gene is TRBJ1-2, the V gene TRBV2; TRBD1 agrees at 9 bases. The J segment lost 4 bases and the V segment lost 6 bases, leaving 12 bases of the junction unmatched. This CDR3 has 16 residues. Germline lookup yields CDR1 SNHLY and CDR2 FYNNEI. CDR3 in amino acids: CASSPTHRDRVYGYTF. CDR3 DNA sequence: TGTGCCAGCAGCCCAACTCACCGGGACAGGGTCTATGGCTACACCTTC.

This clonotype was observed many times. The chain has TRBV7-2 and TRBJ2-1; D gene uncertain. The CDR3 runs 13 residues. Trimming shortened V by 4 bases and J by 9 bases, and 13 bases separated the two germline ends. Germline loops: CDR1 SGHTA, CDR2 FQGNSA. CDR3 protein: CASSWSRSGEQFF. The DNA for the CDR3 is TGTGCCAGCAGCTGGTCTAGATCGGGTGAGCAGTTCTTC.